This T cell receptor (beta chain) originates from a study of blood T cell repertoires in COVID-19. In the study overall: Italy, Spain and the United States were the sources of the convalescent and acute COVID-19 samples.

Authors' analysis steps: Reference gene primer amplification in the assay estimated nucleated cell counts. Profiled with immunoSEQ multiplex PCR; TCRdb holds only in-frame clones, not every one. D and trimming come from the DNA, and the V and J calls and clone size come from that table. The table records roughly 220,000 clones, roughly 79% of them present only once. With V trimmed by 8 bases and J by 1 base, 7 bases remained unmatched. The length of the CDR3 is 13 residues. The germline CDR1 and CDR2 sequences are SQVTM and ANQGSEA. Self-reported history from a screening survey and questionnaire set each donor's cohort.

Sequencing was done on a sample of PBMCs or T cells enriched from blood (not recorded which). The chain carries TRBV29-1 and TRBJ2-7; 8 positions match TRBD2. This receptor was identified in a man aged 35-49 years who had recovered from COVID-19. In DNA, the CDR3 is TGCAGCTTCGGGGGGGGTCGATCCTACGAGCAGTACTTC. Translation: CSFGGGRSYEQYF.